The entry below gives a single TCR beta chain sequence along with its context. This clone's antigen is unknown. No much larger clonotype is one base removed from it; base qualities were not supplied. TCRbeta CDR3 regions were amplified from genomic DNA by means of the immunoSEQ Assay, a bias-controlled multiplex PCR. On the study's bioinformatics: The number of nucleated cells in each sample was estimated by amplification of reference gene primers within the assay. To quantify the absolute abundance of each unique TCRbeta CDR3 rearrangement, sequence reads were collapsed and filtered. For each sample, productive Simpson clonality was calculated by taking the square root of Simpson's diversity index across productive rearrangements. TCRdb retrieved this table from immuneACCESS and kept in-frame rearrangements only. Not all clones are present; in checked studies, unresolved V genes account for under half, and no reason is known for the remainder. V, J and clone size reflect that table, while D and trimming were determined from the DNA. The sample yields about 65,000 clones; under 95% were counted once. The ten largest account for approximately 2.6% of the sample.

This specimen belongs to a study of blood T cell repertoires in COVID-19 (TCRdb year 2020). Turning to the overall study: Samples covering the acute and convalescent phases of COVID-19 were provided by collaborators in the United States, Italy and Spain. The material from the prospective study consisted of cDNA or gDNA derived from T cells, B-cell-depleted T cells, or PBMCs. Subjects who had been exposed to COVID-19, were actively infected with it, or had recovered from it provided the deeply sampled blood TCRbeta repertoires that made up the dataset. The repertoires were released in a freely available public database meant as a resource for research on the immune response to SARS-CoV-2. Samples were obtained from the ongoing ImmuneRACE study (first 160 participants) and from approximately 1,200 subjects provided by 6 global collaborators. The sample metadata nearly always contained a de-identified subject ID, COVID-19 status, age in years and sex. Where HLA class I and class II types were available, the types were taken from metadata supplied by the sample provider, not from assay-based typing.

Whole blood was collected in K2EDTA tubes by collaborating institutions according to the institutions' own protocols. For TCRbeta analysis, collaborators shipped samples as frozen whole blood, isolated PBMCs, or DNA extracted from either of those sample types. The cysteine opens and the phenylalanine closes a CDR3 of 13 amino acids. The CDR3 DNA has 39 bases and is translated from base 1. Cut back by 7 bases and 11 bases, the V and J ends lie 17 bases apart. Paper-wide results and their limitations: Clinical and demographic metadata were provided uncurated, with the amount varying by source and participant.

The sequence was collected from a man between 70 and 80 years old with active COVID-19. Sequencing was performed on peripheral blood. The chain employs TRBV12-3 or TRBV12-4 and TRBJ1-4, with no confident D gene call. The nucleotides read TGTGCCAGCACCCTGGAGCTCCCTGGGAAACTGTTTTTT. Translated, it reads CASTLELPGKLFF.